The rows below give T cell receptor beta chains drawn from one sample of a study of T cells after yellow fever vaccination. Using its own MiXCR run on the 5' RACE reads, TCRdb lists one record per CDR3 protein. The table lists under 600,000 distinct CDR3 sequences, around a fifth of them singletons. This material consisted of PBMCs, taken 21 days after the first yellow fever vaccination. All receptors come from a man between 18 and 29 years old who received the YFV17D yellow fever vaccine. Both conserved end residues are part of each CDR3. Fields, in order: CDR3 length, D gene, J gene, clone size, V gene, CDR3 protein, CDR3 DNA. The D gene is left open where the match is weak. For some rows the clone size is stated as once, few or many, or as a class when expanded; others skip it.

cdr3_length: 13; d_call: .; j_call: TRBJ2-5; clone_size: .; v_call: TRBV20-1; cdr3_aa: CSARGWSEETQYF; cdr3_nt: TGCAGTGCTAGGGGGTGGTCAGAGGAGACCCAGTACTTC
cdr3_length: 18; d_call: TRBD2; j_call: TRBJ2-3; clone_size: .; v_call: TRBV20-1; cdr3_aa: CSALSGGAEGSSTDTQYF; cdr3_nt: TGCAGTGCTCTTAGCGGGGGGGCCGAAGGCTCAAGCACAGATACGCAGTATTTT
cdr3_length: 11; d_call: .; j_call: TRBJ1-1; clone_size: .; v_call: TRBV2; cdr3_aa: CASSVTAGTHF; cdr3_nt: TGTGCCAGCAGCGTCACGGCGGGGACCCATTTT
cdr3_length: 13; d_call: .; j_call: TRBJ1-5; clone_size: .; v_call: TRBV6-2/TRBV6-3; cdr3_aa: CASSQGLLWPQHF; cdr3_nt: TGTGCCAGCTCCCAGGGCCTTTTGTGGCCCCAGCATTTT
cdr3_length: 13; d_call: TRBD1; j_call: TRBJ2-5; clone_size: few; v_call: TRBV6-2/TRBV6-3; cdr3_aa: CASGRTGMETQYF; cdr3_nt: TGTGCCAGCGGGAGGACAGGGATGGAGACCCAGTACTTC
cdr3_length: 16; d_call: .; j_call: TRBJ1-4; clone_size: .; v_call: TRBV21-1; cdr3_aa: CASSNRTGPTNEKLFF; cdr3_nt: TGTGCCAGCAGCAACAGGACAGGCCCAACTAATGAAAAACTGTTTTTT
cdr3_length: 12; d_call: .; j_call: TRBJ1-1; clone_size: .; v_call: TRBV27; cdr3_aa: CATQQSGTEAFF; cdr3_nt: TGTGCCACCCAGCAGTCCGGGACTGAAGCTTTCTTT
cdr3_length: 13; d_call: .; j_call: TRBJ2-7; clone_size: few; v_call: TRBV7-2; cdr3_aa: CASRTTPLYEQYF; cdr3_nt: TGTGCCAGTAGGACAACTCCCCTATACGAGCAGTACTTC
cdr3_length: 16; d_call: .; j_call: TRBJ2-1; clone_size: .; v_call: TRBV5-1; cdr3_aa: CASSLDAGAIYNEQFF; cdr3_nt: TGCGCCAGCAGCTTGGACGCCGGGGCCATATACAATGAGCAGTTCTTC
cdr3_length: 17; d_call: .; j_call: TRBJ2-3; clone_size: .; v_call: TRBV25-1; cdr3_aa: CASTSPHKPEITDTQYF; cdr3_nt: TGTGCCAGCACCAGCCCCCATAAGCCCGAGATCACAGATACGCAGTATTTT
cdr3_length: 15; d_call: TRBD2; j_call: TRBJ2-5; clone_size: .; v_call: TRBV5-1; cdr3_aa: CASSLISGGQETQYF; cdr3_nt: TGCGCCAGCAGCTTGATTAGCGGGGGACAAGAGACCCAGTACTTC
cdr3_length: 14; d_call: TRBD2; j_call: TRBJ2-7; clone_size: few; v_call: TRBV6-2/TRBV6-3; cdr3_aa: CASSPSGGADEQYF; cdr3_nt: TGTGCCAGCAGTCCGAGCGGGGGGGCCGACGAGCAGTACTTC
cdr3_length: 11; d_call: .; j_call: TRBJ2-3; clone_size: many; v_call: TRBV6-4; cdr3_aa: CASSDTDTQYF; cdr3_nt: TGTGCCAGCAGTGACACAGATACGCAGTATTTT
cdr3_length: 13; d_call: .; j_call: TRBJ1-5; clone_size: .; v_call: TRBV6-1; cdr3_aa: CAGRGGTGEPQHF; cdr3_nt: TGTGCCGGGCGTGGGGGAACTGGAGAGCCCCAGCATTTT
cdr3_length: 14; d_call: TRBD2; j_call: TRBJ2-1; clone_size: .; v_call: TRBV29-1; cdr3_aa: CSVYGQRGSNEQFF; cdr3_nt: TGCAGCGTCTACGGCCAGCGGGGGTCCAATGAGCAGTTCTTC
cdr3_length: 20; d_call: TRBD2; j_call: TRBJ2-3; clone_size: .; v_call: TRBV5-1; cdr3_aa: CASSSDVAGLSVSRTDTQYF; cdr3_nt: TGCGCCAGCAGCTCCGACGTTGCGGGACTATCAGTTTCAAGGACAGATACGCAGTATTTT
cdr3_length: 11; d_call: .; j_call: TRBJ1-4; clone_size: .; v_call: TRBV14; cdr3_aa: CASSLGGRLFF; cdr3_nt: TGTGCCAGCAGCCTGGGGGGAAGGCTGTTTTTT
cdr3_length: 16; d_call: .; j_call: TRBJ2-2; clone_size: few; v_call: TRBV11-2; cdr3_aa: CASSLGPLSPSGELFF; cdr3_nt: TGTGCCAGCAGCTTAGGCCCGCTTTCCCCAAGCGGGGAGCTGTTTTTT
cdr3_length: 15; d_call: .; j_call: TRBJ1-5; clone_size: many; v_call: TRBV7-2; cdr3_aa: CASSLDWASNQPQHF; cdr3_nt: TGTGCCAGCAGCTTAGATTGGGCCTCCAATCAGCCCCAGCATTTT
cdr3_length: 16; d_call: TRBD2; j_call: TRBJ2-2; clone_size: few; v_call: TRBV20-1; cdr3_aa: CSASGTSGDSYGELFF; cdr3_nt: TGCAGTGCTTCCGGGACTAGCGGAGATTCGTACGGGGAGCTGTTTTTT
cdr3_length: 12; d_call: .; j_call: TRBJ2-3; clone_size: .; v_call: TRBV29-1; cdr3_aa: CSVEEVTVTQYF; cdr3_nt: TGCAGCGTTGAAGAGGTGACAGTTACGCAGTATTTT
cdr3_length: 16; d_call: .; j_call: TRBJ1-6; clone_size: few; v_call: TRBV4-3; cdr3_aa: CASSVVGQAYNSPLHF; cdr3_nt: TGCGCCAGCAGCGTCGTAGGGCAGGCCTATAATTCACCCCTCCACTTT
cdr3_length: 13; d_call: .; j_call: TRBJ2-4; clone_size: many; v_call: TRBV6-6; cdr3_aa: CASSYGILNIQYF; cdr3_nt: TGTGCCAGCAGTTATGGCATTTTAAACATTCAGTACTTC
cdr3_length: 12; d_call: TRBD2; j_call: TRBJ2-1; clone_size: few; v_call: TRBV5-1; cdr3_aa: CASGAGVDEQFF; cdr3_nt: TGCGCGAGCGGGGCCGGGGTCGATGAGCAGTTCTTC
cdr3_length: 14; d_call: .; j_call: TRBJ2-5; clone_size: .; v_call: TRBV7-9; cdr3_aa: CASSLGGLDGTQYF; cdr3_nt: TGTGCCAGCAGCTTAGGGGGACTGGATGGGACCCAGTACTTC
cdr3_length: 14; d_call: .; j_call: TRBJ1-1; clone_size: .; v_call: TRBV20-1; cdr3_aa: CSASLRGPNTEAFF; cdr3_nt: TGCAGTGCTAGCCTTCGGGGGCCGAACACTGAAGCTTTCTTT
cdr3_length: 12; d_call: TRBD1; j_call: TRBJ2-1; clone_size: .; v_call: TRBV2; cdr3_aa: CASSMTGDEQFF; cdr3_nt: TGTGCCAGCAGCATGACAGGGGATGAGCAGTTCTTC
cdr3_length: 15; d_call: .; j_call: TRBJ2-2; clone_size: .; v_call: TRBV11-3; cdr3_aa: CASSLWGSGTGELFF; cdr3_nt: TGTGCCAGCAGCTTATGGGGCTCGGGCACCGGGGAGCTGTTTTTT
cdr3_length: 14; d_call: .; j_call: TRBJ2-7; clone_size: few; v_call: TRBV5-1; cdr3_aa: CASSLIQGWDEQYF; cdr3_nt: TGCGCCAGCAGCCTTATACAGGGTTGGGACGAGCAGTACTTC
cdr3_length: 15; d_call: .; j_call: TRBJ2-1; clone_size: few; v_call: TRBV5-1; cdr3_aa: CASTSLQGSGYEQFF; cdr3_nt: TGCGCCAGCACATCCTTACAGGGATCGGGCTATGAGCAGTTCTTC
cdr3_length: 14; d_call: .; j_call: TRBJ1-4; clone_size: .; v_call: TRBV4-3; cdr3_aa: CASSQVEGREKLFF; cdr3_nt: TGCGCCAGCAGCCAAGTTGAGGGGCGTGAAAAACTGTTTTTT
cdr3_length: 14; d_call: .; j_call: TRBJ1-1; clone_size: .; v_call: TRBV9; cdr3_aa: CASSVDLMNTEAFF; cdr3_nt: TGTGCCAGCAGCGTAGACCTGATGAACACTGAAGCTTTCTTT
cdr3_length: 14; d_call: .; j_call: TRBJ1-6; clone_size: few; v_call: TRBV20-1; cdr3_aa: CSASRDSYNSPLHF; cdr3_nt: TGCAGTGCTAGTAGGGACTCCTATAATTCACCCCTCCACTTT
cdr3_length: 15; d_call: .; j_call: TRBJ2-5; clone_size: few; v_call: TRBV4-1; cdr3_aa: CASSPRLTRQETQYF; cdr3_nt: TGCGCCAGCAGCCCAAGATTAACAAGGCAAGAGACCCAGTACTTC
cdr3_length: 16; d_call: .; j_call: TRBJ1-5; clone_size: few; v_call: TRBV6-1; cdr3_aa: CASSEGGYIYNQPQHF; cdr3_nt: TGTGCCAGCAGTGAAGGGGGGTACATCTACAATCAGCCCCAGCATTTT
cdr3_length: 15; d_call: TRBD1; j_call: TRBJ2-5; clone_size: .; v_call: TRBV7-6; cdr3_aa: CASSFPGTDQETQYF; cdr3_nt: TGTGCCAGCAGCTTCCCCGGGACAGACCAAGAGACCCAGTACTTC
cdr3_length: 17; d_call: TRBD1; j_call: TRBJ2-1; clone_size: many; v_call: TRBV5-1; cdr3_aa: CASSRSESGTAYNEQFF; cdr3_nt: TGCGCCAGCAGCAGATCCGAATCCGGGACAGCTTACAATGAGCAGTTCTTC
cdr3_length: 15; d_call: .; j_call: TRBJ2-2; clone_size: few; v_call: TRBV10-3; cdr3_aa: CAISEGVRRSGELFF; cdr3_nt: TGTGCCATCAGTGAGGGTGTAAGGCGGTCCGGGGAGCTGTTTTTT
cdr3_length: 14; d_call: .; j_call: TRBJ2-4; clone_size: many; v_call: TRBV7-9; cdr3_aa: CASSLNTAKNIQYF; cdr3_nt: TGTGCCAGCAGCTTAAACACAGCTAAAAACATTCAGTACTTC
cdr3_length: 16; d_call: .; j_call: TRBJ2-1; clone_size: .; v_call: TRBV9; cdr3_aa: CASSVGPVRVPNEQFF; cdr3_nt: TGTGCCAGCAGCGTAGGTCCTGTGAGGGTCCCCAATGAGCAGTTCTTC
cdr3_length: 14; d_call: .; j_call: TRBJ1-6; clone_size: .; v_call: TRBV12-3/TRBV12-4; cdr3_aa: CASSLEGEQTPLHF; cdr3_nt: TGTGCCAGCAGTTTAGAGGGGGAGCAAACACCCCTCCACTTT
cdr3_length: 16; d_call: .; j_call: TRBJ1-2; clone_size: few; v_call: TRBV7-9; cdr3_aa: CASRFPRRDKDAGYTF; cdr3_nt: TGTGCCAGCAGGTTCCCGCGCCGGGACAAGGACGCTGGCTACACCTTC
cdr3_length: 13; d_call: .; j_call: TRBJ2-7; clone_size: few; v_call: TRBV24-1; cdr3_aa: CATSDRTTYEQYF; cdr3_nt: TGTGCCACCAGTGACAGAACGACCTACGAGCAGTACTTC
cdr3_length: 14; d_call: TRBD1; j_call: TRBJ1-5; clone_size: .; v_call: TRBV2; cdr3_aa: CASKGQGSYQPQHF; cdr3_nt: TGTGCCAGCAAGGGACAGGGGAGTTATCAGCCCCAGCATTTT
cdr3_length: 16; d_call: TRBD2; j_call: TRBJ2-2; clone_size: few; v_call: TRBV7-2; cdr3_aa: CASSIRGVGNTGELFF; cdr3_nt: TGTGCCAGCAGCATCCGGGGGGTAGGGAATACCGGGGAGCTGTTTTTT
cdr3_length: 15; d_call: .; j_call: TRBJ2-7; clone_size: .; v_call: TRBV6-5; cdr3_aa: CASSYRTGTTYEQYF; cdr3_nt: TGTGCCAGCAGTTACCGGACAGGGACTACCTACGAGCAGTACTTC
cdr3_length: 16; d_call: .; j_call: TRBJ1-2; clone_size: few; v_call: TRBV5-1; cdr3_aa: CASSSHTGGGNYGYTF; cdr3_nt: TGCGCCAGCAGCTCCCATACGGGCGGGGGGAACTATGGCTACACCTTC
cdr3_length: 15; d_call: TRBD2; j_call: TRBJ2-3; clone_size: many; v_call: TRBV4-1; cdr3_aa: CASSHSGGGTDTQYF; cdr3_nt: TGCGCCAGCAGCCACTCGGGGGGGGGCACAGATACGCAGTATTTT
cdr3_length: 15; d_call: .; j_call: TRBJ2-5; clone_size: .; v_call: TRBV7-2; cdr3_aa: CASSPGTGRKETQYF; cdr3_nt: TGTGCCAGCAGCCCGGGTACCGGACGGAAAGAGACCCAGTACTTC
cdr3_length: 18; d_call: TRBD1; j_call: TRBJ1-3; clone_size: .; v_call: TRBV6-1; cdr3_aa: CASSELGQGPARGNTIYF; cdr3_nt: TGTGCCAGCAGTGAGTTGGGACAGGGCCCAGCGAGAGGAAACACCATATATTTT
cdr3_length: 20; d_call: TRBD2; j_call: TRBJ2-3; clone_size: few; v_call: TRBV7-8; cdr3_aa: CASSPYLAGGPITSTDTQYF; cdr3_nt: TGTGCCAGCAGCCCGTACCTAGCGGGGGGACCCATAACTAGCACAGATACGCAGTATTTT